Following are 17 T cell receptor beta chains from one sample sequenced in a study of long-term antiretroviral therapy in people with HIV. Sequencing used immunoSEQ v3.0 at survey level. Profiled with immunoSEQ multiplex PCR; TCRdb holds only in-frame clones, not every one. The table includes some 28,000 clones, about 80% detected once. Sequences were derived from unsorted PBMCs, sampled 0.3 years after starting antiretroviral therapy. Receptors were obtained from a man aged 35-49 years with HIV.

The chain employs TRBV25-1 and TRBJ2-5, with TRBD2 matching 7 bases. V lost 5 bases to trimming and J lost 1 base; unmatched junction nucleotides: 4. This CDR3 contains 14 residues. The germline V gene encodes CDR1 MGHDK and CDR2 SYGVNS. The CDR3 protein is CASSSAGVQETQYF. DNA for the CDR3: TGTGCCAGCAGTAGTGCGGGGGTCCAAGAGACCCAGTACTTC.

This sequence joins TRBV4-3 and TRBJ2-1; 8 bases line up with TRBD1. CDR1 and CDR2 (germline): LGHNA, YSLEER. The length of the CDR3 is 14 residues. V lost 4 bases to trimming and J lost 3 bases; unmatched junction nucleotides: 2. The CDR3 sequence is CASSPGQGYNEQFF. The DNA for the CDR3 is TGCGCCAGCAGCCCCGGACAGGGCTACAATGAGCAGTTCTTC.

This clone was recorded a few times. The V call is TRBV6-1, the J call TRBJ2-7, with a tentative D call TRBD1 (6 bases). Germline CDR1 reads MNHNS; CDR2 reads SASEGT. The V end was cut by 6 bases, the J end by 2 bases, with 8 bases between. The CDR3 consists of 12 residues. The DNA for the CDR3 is TGTGCCAGCAGGGACAGTACCTACGAGCAGTACTTC. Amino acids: CASRDSTYEQYF.

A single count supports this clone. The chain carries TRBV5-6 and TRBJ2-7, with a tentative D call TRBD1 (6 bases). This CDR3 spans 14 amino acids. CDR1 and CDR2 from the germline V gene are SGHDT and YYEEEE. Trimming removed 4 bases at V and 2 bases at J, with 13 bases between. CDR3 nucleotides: TGTGCCAGCAGCAGAGGGGGACATCCCTACGAGCAGTACTTC. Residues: CASSRGGHPYEQYF.

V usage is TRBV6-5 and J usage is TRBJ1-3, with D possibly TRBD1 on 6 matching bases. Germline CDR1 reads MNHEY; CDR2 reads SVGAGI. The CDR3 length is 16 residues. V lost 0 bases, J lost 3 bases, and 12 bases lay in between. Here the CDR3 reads CASSYSKAGDGNTIYF. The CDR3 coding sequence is TGTGCCAGCAGTTACTCGAAGGCAGGGGATGGAAACACCATATATTTT.

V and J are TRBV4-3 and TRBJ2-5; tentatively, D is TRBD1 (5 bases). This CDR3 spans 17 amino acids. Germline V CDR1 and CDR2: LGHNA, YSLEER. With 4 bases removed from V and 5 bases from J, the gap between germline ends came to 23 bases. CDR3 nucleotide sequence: TGCGCCAGCAGCCCGAGGAAGGGGAACCCAAGAATGGAGACCCAGTACTTC. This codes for CASSPRKGNPRMETQYF.

For the CDR3, the DNA is TGTGCCAGCAGCTTAGTTCAGGCCCCAAATCAGCCCCAGCATTTT. Residues: CASSLVQAPNQPQHF. V is TRBV7-2 and J is TRBJ1-5, with D uncertain. Between the trimmed V and J ends, which lost 1 base and 4 bases, there was a span of 11 bases. Germline CDR1 SGHTA, CDR2 FQGNSA. This CDR3 is 15 amino acids long.

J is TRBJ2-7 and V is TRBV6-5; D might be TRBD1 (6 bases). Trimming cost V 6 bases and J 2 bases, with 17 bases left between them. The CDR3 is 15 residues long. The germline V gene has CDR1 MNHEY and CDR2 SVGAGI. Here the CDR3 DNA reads TGTGCCAGCAGACAAAAACAGGGTCGGGCCTACGAGCAGTACTTC. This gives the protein CASRQKQGRAYEQYF.

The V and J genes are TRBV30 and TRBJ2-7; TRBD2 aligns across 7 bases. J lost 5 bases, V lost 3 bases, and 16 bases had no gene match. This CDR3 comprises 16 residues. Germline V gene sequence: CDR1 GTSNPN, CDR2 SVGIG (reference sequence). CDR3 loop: CAWRPPGLSSPHEQYF. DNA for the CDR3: TGTGCCTGGAGGCCACCGGGACTAAGTTCCCCACACGAGCAGTACTTC.

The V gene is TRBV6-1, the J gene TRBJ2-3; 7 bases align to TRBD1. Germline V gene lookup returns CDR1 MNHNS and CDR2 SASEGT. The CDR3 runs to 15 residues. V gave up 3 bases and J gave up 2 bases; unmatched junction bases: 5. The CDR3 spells CASSDRGRYTDTQYF. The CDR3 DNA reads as TGTGCCAGCAGTGACAGGGGGAGATACACAGATACGCAGTATTTT.

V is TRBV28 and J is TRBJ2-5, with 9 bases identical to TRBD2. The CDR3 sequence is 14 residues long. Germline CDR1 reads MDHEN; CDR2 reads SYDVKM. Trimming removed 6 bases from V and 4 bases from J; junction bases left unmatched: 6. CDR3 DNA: TGTGCCAGCAGCCTTAGCGGGAGTGGAGAGACCCAGTACTTC. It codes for CASSLSGSGETQYF.

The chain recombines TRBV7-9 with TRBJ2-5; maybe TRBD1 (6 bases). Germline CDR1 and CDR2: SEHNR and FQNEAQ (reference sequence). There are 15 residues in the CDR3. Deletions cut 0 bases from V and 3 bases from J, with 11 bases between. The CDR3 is CASSLAGRGEETQYF. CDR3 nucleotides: TGTGCCAGCAGCTTAGCGGGCAGGGGTGAAGAGACCCAGTACTTC.

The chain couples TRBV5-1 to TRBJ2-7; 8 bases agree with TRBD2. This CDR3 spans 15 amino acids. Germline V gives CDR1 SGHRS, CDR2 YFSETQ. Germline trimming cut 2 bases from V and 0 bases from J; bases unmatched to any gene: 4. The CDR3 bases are TGCGCCAGCAGCTTCAGCGGGAGCCCCTCCTACGAGCAGTACTTC. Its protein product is CASSFSGSPSYEQYF.

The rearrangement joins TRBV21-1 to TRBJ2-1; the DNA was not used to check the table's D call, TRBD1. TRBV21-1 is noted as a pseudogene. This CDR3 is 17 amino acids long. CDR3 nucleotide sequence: TGTGCCAGCAGCAAATATGGGCAGGGGGCTTCCTACAATGAGCAGTTCTTC. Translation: CASSKYGQGASYNEQFF.

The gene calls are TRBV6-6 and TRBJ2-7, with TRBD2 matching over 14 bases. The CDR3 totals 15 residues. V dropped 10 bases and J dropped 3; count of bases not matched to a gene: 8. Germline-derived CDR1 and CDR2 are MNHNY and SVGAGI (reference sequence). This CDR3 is CATSSGTSGSYEQYF. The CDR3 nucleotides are TGTGCCACCTCCTCCGGGACTAGCGGGAGCTACGAGCAGTACTTC.

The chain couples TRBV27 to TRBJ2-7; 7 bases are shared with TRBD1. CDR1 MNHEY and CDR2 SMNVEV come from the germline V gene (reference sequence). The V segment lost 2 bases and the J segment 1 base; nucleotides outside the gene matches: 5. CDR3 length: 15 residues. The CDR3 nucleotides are TGTGCCAGCAGTTTAAGGGGACAGCCTTCCTACGAGCAGTACTTC. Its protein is CASSLRGQPSYEQYF.

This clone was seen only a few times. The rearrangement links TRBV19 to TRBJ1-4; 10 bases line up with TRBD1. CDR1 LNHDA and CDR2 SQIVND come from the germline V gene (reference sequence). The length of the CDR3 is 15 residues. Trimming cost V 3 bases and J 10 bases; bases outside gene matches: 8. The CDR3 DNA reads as TGTGCCAGTAGTATGGATCGACAGGGGGCAGGAAAACTGTTTTTT. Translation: CASSMDRQGAGKLFF.